Below, one T cell receptor (beta chain) is given with its context. Its specificity is unknown. This sample was included in a study of CXCR3-negative and CXCR3-positive naive CD8 T cells. Study-wide background: Each library held about 1.5 +/- 0.3 million TRB reads, 120 million to 150 million in total.

Study results and caveats: In CXCR3-positive naive cells, the TRB CDR3s were more hydrophobic than in CXCR3-negative naive cells. CXCR3-negative and CXCR3-positive naive cells shared comparable TRBV-TRBJ usage, but memory cells did not.

5' RACE with UMI labels generated the TRB cDNA libraries. TCRdb reanalyzed the 5' RACE reads, giving one entry per CDR3 protein sequence and no DNA. The sample table includes some 48,000 distinct CDR3 sequences. The source material was naive CXCR3- CD8+ T cells from blood. Documented subset: CD45RO-CCR7+CD27+CD95- naive CD8+ T cells lacking CXCR3 (TNR3-). This clonotype was obtained from a human donor in good health. Some clones in this sample may be carry-over from other donors' samples.

CDR3 protein: CASSLVGRATDTQYF. The V gene is TRBV7-9, the J gene TRBJ2-3; TCRdb picks TRBD2, but there is no DNA to check that call. This CDR3 spans 15 amino acids. Germline CDR1 reads SEHNR; CDR2 reads FQNEAQ (reference sequence).